This entry features one T cell receptor beta chain sequence. Its target is unknown. In terms of origin and age, donors were healthy Caucasian individuals from Russia aged roughly 6 to 100. Every sample had a minimum of 7 million PBMCs isolated. Using a J-beta primer mix together with a sample-barcoded 5' primer, a second PCR was run for about 7 to 12 cycles. All cDNA molecules were each tagged by a template-switch adaptor with 12 random nucleotides. MiXCR was run by TCRdb on the 5' RACE reads, yielding one entry per CDR3 protein. The sample holds about 1,400,000 distinct CDR3 sequences, 55% to 75% seen once. Germline lookup yields CDR1 SGHNT and CDR2 YYREEE (reference sequence). The V gene lost 1 base and the J gene lost 8 bases, with 12 bases spanning the gap. The CDR3 is 13 residues long. The data originate from a study of blood T cells in healthy people across ages. Study outcomes and limitations: Compared with aged donors, long-lived donors showed fewer expanded clones, suggesting selection.

This receptor was obtained from a man between 18 and 35 years old in good health. This rearrangement joins TRBV5-4 to TRBJ1-1; TRBD1 is a possible D gene (6 bases). Sequenced sample: blood. CDR3 protein: CASSLRGAVEAFF. The CDR3 coding sequence is TGTGCCAGCAGCTTGAGGGGGGCGGTGGAAGCTTTCTTT.